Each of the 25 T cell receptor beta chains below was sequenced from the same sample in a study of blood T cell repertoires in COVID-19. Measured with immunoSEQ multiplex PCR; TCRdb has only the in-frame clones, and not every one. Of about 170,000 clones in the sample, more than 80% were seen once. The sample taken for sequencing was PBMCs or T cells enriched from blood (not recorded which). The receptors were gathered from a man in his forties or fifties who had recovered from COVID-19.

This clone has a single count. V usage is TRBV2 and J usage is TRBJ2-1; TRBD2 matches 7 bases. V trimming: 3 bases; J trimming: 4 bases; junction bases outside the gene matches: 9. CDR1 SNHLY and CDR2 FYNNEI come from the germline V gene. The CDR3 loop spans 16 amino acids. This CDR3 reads CASSESSAGVYNEQFF. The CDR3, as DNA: TGTGCCAGCAGTGAGTCATCGGCGGGGGTTTACAATGAGCAGTTCTTC.

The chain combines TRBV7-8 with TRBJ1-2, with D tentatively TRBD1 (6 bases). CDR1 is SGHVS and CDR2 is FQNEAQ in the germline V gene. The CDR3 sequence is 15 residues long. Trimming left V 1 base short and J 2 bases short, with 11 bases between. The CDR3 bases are TGTGCCAGCAGCTTAGAAGGCAGGGGCAACTATGGCTACACCTTC. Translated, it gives CASSLEGRGNYGYTF.

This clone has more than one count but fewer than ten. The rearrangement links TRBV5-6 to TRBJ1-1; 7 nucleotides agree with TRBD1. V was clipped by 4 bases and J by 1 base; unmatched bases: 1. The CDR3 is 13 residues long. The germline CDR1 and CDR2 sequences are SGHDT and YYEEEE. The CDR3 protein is CASSRTGNTEAFF. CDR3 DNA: TGTGCCAGCAGCCGGACAGGGAACACTGAAGCTTTCTTT.

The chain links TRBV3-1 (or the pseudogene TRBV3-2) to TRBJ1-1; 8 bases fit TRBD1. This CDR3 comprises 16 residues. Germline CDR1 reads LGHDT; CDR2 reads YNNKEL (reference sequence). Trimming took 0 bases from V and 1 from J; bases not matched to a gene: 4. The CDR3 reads CASSQERGTGNTEAFF. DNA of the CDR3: TGTGCCAGCAGCCAAGAGAGGGGGACAGGGAACACTGAAGCTTTCTTT.

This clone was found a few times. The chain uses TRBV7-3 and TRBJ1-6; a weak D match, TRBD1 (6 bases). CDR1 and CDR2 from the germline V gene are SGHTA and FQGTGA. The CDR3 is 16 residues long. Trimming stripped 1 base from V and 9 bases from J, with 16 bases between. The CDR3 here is CASSLMGAGDGSPLHF. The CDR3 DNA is TGTGCCAGCAGCTTAATGGGGGCCGGGGACGGTTCACCCCTCCACTTT.

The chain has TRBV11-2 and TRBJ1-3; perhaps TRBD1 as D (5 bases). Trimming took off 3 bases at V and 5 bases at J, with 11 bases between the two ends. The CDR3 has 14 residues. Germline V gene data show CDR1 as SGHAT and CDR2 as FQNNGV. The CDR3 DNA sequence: TGTGCCAGCAGCTTCTTGCGGACAAGAAACACCATATATTTT. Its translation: CASSFLRTRNTIYF.

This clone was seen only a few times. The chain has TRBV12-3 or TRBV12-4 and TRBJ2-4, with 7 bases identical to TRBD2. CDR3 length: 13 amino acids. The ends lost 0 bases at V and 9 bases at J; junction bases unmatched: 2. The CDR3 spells CASSLAGEGIQYF. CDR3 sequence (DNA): TGTGCCAGCAGTTTAGCAGGGGAGGGCATTCAGTACTTC.

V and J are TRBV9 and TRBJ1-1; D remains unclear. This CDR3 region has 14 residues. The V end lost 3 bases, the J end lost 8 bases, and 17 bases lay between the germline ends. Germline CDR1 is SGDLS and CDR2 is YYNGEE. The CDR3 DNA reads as TGTGCCAGCAGCGGAGGGCCCGAGAAGACGGAAGCTTTCTTT. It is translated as CASSGGPEKTEAFF.

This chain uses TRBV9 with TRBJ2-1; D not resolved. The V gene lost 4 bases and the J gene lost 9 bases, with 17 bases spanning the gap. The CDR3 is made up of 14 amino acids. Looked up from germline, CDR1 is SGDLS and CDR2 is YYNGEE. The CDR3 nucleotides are TGTGCCAGCAGCCCAACCGGAGTGCAACGTGAGCAGTTCTTC. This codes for CASSPTGVQREQFF.

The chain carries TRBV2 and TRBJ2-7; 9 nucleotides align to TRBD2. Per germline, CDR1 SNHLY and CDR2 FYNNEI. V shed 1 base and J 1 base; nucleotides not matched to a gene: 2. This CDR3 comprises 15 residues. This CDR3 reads CASSEGAGGSYEQYF. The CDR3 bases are TGTGCCAGCAGTGAAGGAGCGGGGGGTTCCTACGAGCAGTACTTC.

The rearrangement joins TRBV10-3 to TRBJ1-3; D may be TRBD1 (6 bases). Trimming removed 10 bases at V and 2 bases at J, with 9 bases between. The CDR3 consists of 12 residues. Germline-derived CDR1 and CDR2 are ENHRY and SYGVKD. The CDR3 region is CATYRAGNTIYF. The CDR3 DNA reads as TGTGCCACCTACAGGGCTGGAAACACCATATATTTT.

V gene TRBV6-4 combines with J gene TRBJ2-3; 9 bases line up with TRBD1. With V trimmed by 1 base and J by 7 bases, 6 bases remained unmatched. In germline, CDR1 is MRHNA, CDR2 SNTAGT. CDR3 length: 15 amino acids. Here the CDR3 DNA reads TGTGCCAGCAGTGACTGGGACAGGGATCGGAATACGCAGTATTTT. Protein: CASSDWDRDRNTQYF.

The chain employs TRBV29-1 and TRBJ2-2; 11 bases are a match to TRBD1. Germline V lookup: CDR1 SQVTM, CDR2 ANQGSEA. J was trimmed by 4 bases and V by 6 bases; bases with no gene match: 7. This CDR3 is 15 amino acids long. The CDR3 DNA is TGCAGCGTCGCTCGGGGGACAGGGGGCACCGGGGAGCTGTTTTTT. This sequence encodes CSVARGTGGTGELFF.

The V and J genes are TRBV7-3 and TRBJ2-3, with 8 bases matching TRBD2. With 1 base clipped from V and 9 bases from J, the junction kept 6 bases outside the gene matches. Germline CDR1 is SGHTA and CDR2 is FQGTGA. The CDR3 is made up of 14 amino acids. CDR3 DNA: TGTGCCAGCAGCTTAATGGGACTAGAAAGAACGCAGTATTTT. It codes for CASSLMGLERTQYF. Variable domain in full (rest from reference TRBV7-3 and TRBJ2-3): GAGVSQTPSNKVTEKGKYVELRCDPISGHTALYWYRQSLGQGPEFLIYFQGTGAADDSGLPNDRFFAVRPEGSVSTLKIQRTERGDSAVYLCASSLMGLERTQYFGPGTRLTVL.

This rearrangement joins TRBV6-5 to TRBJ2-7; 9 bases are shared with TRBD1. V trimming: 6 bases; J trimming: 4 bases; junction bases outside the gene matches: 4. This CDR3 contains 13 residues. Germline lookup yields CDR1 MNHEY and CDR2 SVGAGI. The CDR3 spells CASSPTGGYEQYF. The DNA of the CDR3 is TGTGCCAGCAGCCCGACAGGGGGATACGAGCAGTACTTC.

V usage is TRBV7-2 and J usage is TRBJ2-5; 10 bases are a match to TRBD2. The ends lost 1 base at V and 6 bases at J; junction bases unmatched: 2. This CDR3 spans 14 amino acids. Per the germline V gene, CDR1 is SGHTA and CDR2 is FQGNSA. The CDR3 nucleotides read TGTGCCAGCAGCTTAGAAGCGGGGGGGCAGACCCAGTACTTC. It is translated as CASSLEAGGQTQYF.

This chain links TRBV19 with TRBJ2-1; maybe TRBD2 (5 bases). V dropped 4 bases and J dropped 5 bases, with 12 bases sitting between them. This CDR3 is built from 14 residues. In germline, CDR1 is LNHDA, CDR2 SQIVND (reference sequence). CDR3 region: CASSNGLKNNEQFF. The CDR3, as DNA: TGTGCCAGTAGTAATGGACTGAAGAACAATGAGCAGTTCTTC. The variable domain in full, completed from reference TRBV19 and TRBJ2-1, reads DGGITQSPKYLFRKEGQNVTLSCEQNLNHDAMYWYRQDPGQGLRLIYYSQIVNDFQKGDIAEGYSVSREKKESFPLTVTSAQKNPTAFYLCASSNGLKNNEQFFGPGTRLTVL.

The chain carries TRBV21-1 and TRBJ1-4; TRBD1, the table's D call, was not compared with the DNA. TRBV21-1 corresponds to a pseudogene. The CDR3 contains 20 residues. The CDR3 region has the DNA TGTGCCAGCAGCAAAACCTACATACCGGGACAGGGCCCGACTCATGAAAAACTGTTTTTT. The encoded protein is CASSKTYIPGQGPTHEKLFF.

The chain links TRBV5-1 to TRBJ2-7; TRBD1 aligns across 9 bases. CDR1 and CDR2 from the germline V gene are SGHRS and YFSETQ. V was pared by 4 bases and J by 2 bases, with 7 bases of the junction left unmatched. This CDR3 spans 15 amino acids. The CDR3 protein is CASSQSGQGPYEQYF. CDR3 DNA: TGCGCCAGCAGCCAATCGGGACAGGGTCCCTACGAGCAGTACTTC. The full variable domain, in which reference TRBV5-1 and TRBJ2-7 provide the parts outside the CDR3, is KAGVTQTPRYLIKTRGQQVTLSCSPISGHRSVSWYQQTPGQGLQFLFEYFSETQRNKGNFPGRFSGRQFSNSRSEMNVSTLELGDSALYLCASSQSGQGPYEQYFGPGTRLTVT.

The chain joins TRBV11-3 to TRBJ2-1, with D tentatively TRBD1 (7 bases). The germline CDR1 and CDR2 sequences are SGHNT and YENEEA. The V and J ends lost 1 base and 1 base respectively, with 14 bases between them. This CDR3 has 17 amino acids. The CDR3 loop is CASSLGQGGWSYNEQFF. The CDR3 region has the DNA TGTGCCAGCAGCTTAGGACAGGGAGGATGGTCCTACAATGAGCAGTTCTTC.

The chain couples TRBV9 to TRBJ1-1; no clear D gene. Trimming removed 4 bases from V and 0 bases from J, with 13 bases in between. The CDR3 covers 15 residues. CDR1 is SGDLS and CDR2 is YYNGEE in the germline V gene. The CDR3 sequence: CASSPNPRVNTEAFF. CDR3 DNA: TGTGCCAGCAGCCCCAACCCCCGCGTGAACACTGAAGCTTTCTTT. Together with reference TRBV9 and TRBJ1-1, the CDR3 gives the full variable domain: DSGVTQTPKHLITATGQRVTLRCSPRSGDLSVYWYQQSLDQGLQFLIQYYNGEERAKGNILERFSAQQFPDLHSELNLSSLELGDSALYFCASSPNPRVNTEAFFGQGTRLTVV.

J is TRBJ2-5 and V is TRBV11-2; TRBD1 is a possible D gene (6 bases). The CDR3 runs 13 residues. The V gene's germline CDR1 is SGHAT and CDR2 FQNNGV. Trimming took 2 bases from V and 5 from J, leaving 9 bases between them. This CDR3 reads CASSLRGTETQYF. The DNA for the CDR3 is TGTGCCAGCAGCTTAAGGGGGACGGAGACCCAGTACTTC.

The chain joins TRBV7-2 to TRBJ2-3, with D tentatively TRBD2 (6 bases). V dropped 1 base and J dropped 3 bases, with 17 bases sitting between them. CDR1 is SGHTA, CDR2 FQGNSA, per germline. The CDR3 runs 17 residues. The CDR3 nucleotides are TGTGCCAGCAGCTTAGGTGGTGGAGGGAGGAGGACAGATACGCAGTATTTT. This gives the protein CASSLGGGGRRTDTQYF.

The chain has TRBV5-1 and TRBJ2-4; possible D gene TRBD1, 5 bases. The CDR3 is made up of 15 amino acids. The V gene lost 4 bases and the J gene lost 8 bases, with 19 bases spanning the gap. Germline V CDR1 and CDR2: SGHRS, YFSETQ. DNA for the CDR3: TGCGCCAGCAGCATGACAGTTGAAGTTGGGGACATTCAGTACTTC. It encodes CASSMTVEVGDIQYF.

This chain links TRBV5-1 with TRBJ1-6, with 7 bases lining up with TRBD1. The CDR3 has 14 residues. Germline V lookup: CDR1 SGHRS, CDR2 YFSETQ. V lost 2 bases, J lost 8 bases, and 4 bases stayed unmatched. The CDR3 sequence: CASSFSQGDSPLHF. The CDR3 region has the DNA TGCGCCAGCAGCTTCAGCCAGGGGGATTCACCCCTCCACTTT.